The clone carrying this TCR beta chain was seen just once. Its ends do not fully match the called genes, so a read error is possible. RNA transcripts provided the template for amplifying TCR beta CDR3 regions. The first-round RT-PCR employed HTBI primers together with the Qiagen OneStep RT-PCR kit. A multiplex PCR was then performed as the second round. TCRdb ran MiXCR on the multiplex PCR reads and lists one entry per CDR3 protein. Of some 1.1 million distinct CDR3 sequences listed, about two fifths are singletons. The CDR3 loop spans 13 amino acids. Germline CDR1 WSHSY, CDR2 SAAADI. This specimen belongs to a study of Graves' ophthalmopathy and Graves' hyperthyroidism. Orbital computed tomography, together with clinical symptoms, serum thyroxine, TRAb and thyroid ultrasound, was used for diagnosis.

Sample: peripheral blood or thyroid tissue (not recorded which). The rearrangement joins TRBV10-2 to TRBJ1-6; no reliable D call. The origin of this receptor is an adult man with Graves' hyperthyroidism. DNA of the CDR3: TGCGCCAGCAGTGCCGGGTTGGATTCACCCCTCTACTTT. It yields the protein CASSAGLDSPLYF.